This T cell receptor (beta chain) was captured by sequencing in a study of blood T cells in healthy people across ages. Findings and limits, study-wide: TCR beta diversity correlated strongly with naive T cell percentage.

As for this clonotype: Antigen unknown.

The authors ran a second PCR of roughly 6 to 12 cycles using a sample-barcoded 5' primer and a J-beta primer mix. TCRdb reanalysed the 5' RACE reads using MiXCR and keeps one entry per CDR3 protein. The sample yields about 680,000 distinct CDR3 sequences, about half seen once. The CDR3 contains 13 residues. Germline V gene data show CDR1 as GTSNPN and CDR2 as SVGIG (reference sequence). Total RNA was isolated from each sample in quantities of at least 5 micrograms. The chain combines TRBV30 with TRBJ2-5, with D perhaps matching TRBD1 (6 bases). The J call is uncertain, as TRBJ2-7 better fits the DNA end. The sequence was collected from a woman in her fifties or sixties in good health. The sequenced sample was blood. CDR3 coding DNA: TGTGCCTGGTCCCGGGACATTGACTACGAGCAGTACTTC. It specifies CAWSRDIDYEQYF.